One and the same sample provided the 17 T cell receptor beta chains below, sequenced in a study of CD8 T cells in ankylosing spondylitis. Study-wide results and caveats: Typical of ankylosing spondylitis blood, it appeared, was a TCR beta motif of seven to nine highly homologous variants.

A single record per CDR3 protein comes from TCRdb applying MiXCR to the 5' RACE reads. The sample contains 400,000 or so distinct CDR3 sequences, roughly a quarter of which appear only once. No antigen has been assigned to these receptors. Sequencing was done on a sample of blood, either unsorted or a sorted T cell fraction (not recorded which). The source of these receptors is a male donor with ankylosing spondylitis.

The chain has TRBV11-2 and TRBJ2-7; 11 bases are shared with TRBD2. V dropped 1 base and J dropped 3; count of bases not matched to a gene: 8. The CDR3 is made up of 17 amino acids. Germline V CDR1 and CDR2: SGHAT, FQNNGV. CDR3: CASSLASSGRSRYEQYV. CDR3 bases: TGTGCCAGCAGCTTAGCTTCTAGCGGGAGGTCACGCTACGAGCAGTACGTC.

This clonotype has only a few counts. This rearrangement joins TRBV3-1 to TRBJ1-5; D ambiguous. The CDR3 has 15 residues. Trimming removed 0 bases at V and 9 bases at J, with 15 bases between. Germline lookup yields CDR1 LGHDT and CDR2 YNNKEL (reference sequence). The DNA for the CDR3 is TGTGCCAGCAGCCAAGATAGGGCGGCGCGCTCGCCCCAGCATTTT. Its protein is CASSQDRAARSPQHF.

This clonotype was seen ten or more times. The chain has TRBV12-3 or TRBV12-4 and TRBJ2-4, with 7 bases lining up with TRBD2. V lost 8 bases to trimming and J lost 5 bases; unmatched junction nucleotides: 9. CDR3 length: 14 amino acids. DNA for the CDR3: TGTGCCAGCGCCGCCGCAGGGAGGGAAAACATTCAGTACTTC. It yields the protein CASAAAGRENIQYF.

This clonotype was counted a few times. V usage is TRBV6-5 and J usage is TRBJ1-2, with 8 bases that match TRBD1. The CDR3 sequence is 15 residues long. The V and J ends lost 2 bases and 0 bases, in that order; junction bases with no gene match: 2. CDR1 and CDR2 from the germline V gene are MNHEY and SVGAGI. The CDR3: CASSYPGQANYGYTF. As DNA, the CDR3 is TGTGCCAGCAGTTACCCGGGACAGGCTAACTATGGCTACACCTTC.

The rearrangement joins TRBV2 to TRBJ1-1, with D maybe TRBD1 (5 bases). CDR3 size: 17 residues. With 7 bases removed from V and 5 bases from J, the gap between germline ends came to 26 bases. Germline-derived CDR1 and CDR2 are SNHLY and FYNNEI. DNA of the CDR3: TGTGCCAGCAACCAACGAGGGGCACTCCGGTTGGGGACTGAAGCTTTCTTT. The encoded protein is CASNQRGALRLGTEAFF. Using reference TRBV2 and TRBJ1-1 for the parts outside the CDR3, the full variable domain is EPEVTQTPSHQVTQMGQEVILRCVPISNHLYFYWYRQILGQKVEFLVSFYNNEISEKSEIFDDQFSVERPDGSNFTLKIRSTKLEDSAMYFCASNQRGALRLGTEAFFGQGTRLTVV.

V and J are TRBV29-1 and TRBJ2-1, with D unresolved. Germline-derived CDR1 and CDR2 are SQVTM and ANQGSEA. The CDR3 length is 14 residues. Trimming removed 5 bases from V and 0 bases from J, with 11 bases in between. CDR3 coding DNA: TGCAGCGTTTACCACCGGAGCTCCTACAATGAGCAGTTCTTC. Its protein is CSVYHRSSYNEQFF.

This clonotype was picked up a small number of times. The chain recombines TRBV2 with TRBJ2-2, with 7 bases that match TRBD1. V was pared by 6 bases and J by 0 bases, with 4 bases of the junction left unmatched. This CDR3 has 15 residues. Germline CDR1 and CDR2: SNHLY and FYNNEI. CDR3 in DNA: TGTGCCAGCAGGCCCGGGACAGCGAACACCGGGGAGCTGTTTTTT. This encodes CASRPGTANTGELFF.

This clonotype appeared once. The chain carries TRBV27 and TRBJ1-4; 9 bases fit TRBD1. CDR3 size: 14 residues. Trimming took 3 bases from V and 10 from J; bases not matched to a gene: 6. Looked up from germline, CDR1 is MNHEY and CDR2 is SMNVEV (reference sequence). CDR3 bases: TGTGCCAGCAGTTTGGCCCGACAGGGGGGAAAACTGTTTTTT. Protein product: CASSLARQGGKLFF.

This clonotype was counted only a few times. CDR3 nucleotides: TGTGCCAGCAGCTTAACTCCAGCTGATAATCAGCCCCAGCATTTT. Its protein product is CASSLTPADNQPQHF. V usage is TRBV7-8 and J usage is TRBJ1-5, with D unclear. This CDR3 region has 15 residues. Germline loops: CDR1 SGHVS, CDR2 FQNEAQ. The V gene lost 2 bases and the J gene lost 4 bases, with 12 bases spanning the gap.

The chain combines TRBV20-1 with TRBJ2-3; TRBD1 or TRBD2 may be the D gene (5 bases each). In germline, CDR1 is DFQATT, CDR2 SNEGSKA (reference sequence). V lost 5 bases and J 1 base, leaving 10 bases between the germline ends. The CDR3 has 13 residues. The CDR3 region is CSAGGDGTDTQYF. The CDR3 DNA is TGCAGTGCTGGTGGGGACGGCACAGATACGCAGTATTTT.

V gene TRBV5-1 combines with J gene TRBJ2-3, with D possibly TRBD1 on 6 matching bases. V gave up 0 bases and J gave up 4 bases, with 12 bases separating them. Germline V gene lookup returns CDR1 SGHRS and CDR2 YFSETQ. The CDR3 runs to 15 residues. DNA of the CDR3: TGCGCCAGCAGCTTGGGGGATAAGGGGGCAGATACGCAGTATTTT. Its protein is CASSLGDKGADTQYF.

The gene calls are TRBV30 and TRBJ2-7, with D hard to call. This CDR3 is 12 amino acids long. V lost 2 bases to trimming and J lost 4 bases, with 9 bases between them. Per the germline V gene, CDR1 is GTSNPN and CDR2 is SVGIG (reference sequence). DNA for the CDR3: TGTGCCTGGAGTCTTAACCAATACGAGCAGTACTTC. Its translation: CAWSLNQYEQYF.

This clonotype came up a few times. The chain employs TRBV7-2 and TRBJ1-1; TRBD1 might be the D (5 bases). This CDR3 spans 14 amino acids. Trimming took off 1 base at V and 6 bases at J, with 12 bases between the two ends. Looked up from germline, CDR1 is SGHTA and CDR2 is FQGNSA. The CDR3 loop is CASSLEGSISEAFF. In DNA, the CDR3 is TGTGCCAGCAGCTTAGAGGGGTCGATTTCTGAAGCTTTCTTT.

This chain uses TRBV11-2 with TRBJ2-1, with 8 bases lining up with TRBD1. The CDR3 runs to 16 residues. V shed 5 bases, J shed 0 bases, and the junction held 6 bases outside the gene matches. From germline, CDR1 is SGHAT and CDR2 FQNNGV. Here the CDR3 DNA reads TGTGCCAGCAGCCCCCGGACAGGGACCTCCTACAATGAGCAGTTCTTC. It codes for CASSPRTGTSYNEQFF.

This clonotype was seen more than once but under ten times. V usage is TRBV10-2 and J usage is TRBJ2-3, with D maybe TRBD2 (5 bases). V was trimmed by 6 bases and J by 3 bases, leaving 13 bases between them. The CDR3 length is 14 residues. Germline lookup yields CDR1 WSHSY and CDR2 SAAADI. CDR3: CASSLGSRTDTQYF. The CDR3 bases are TGCGCCAGCAGCCTAGGGAGTAGGACAGATACGCAGTATTTT.

In this sample, this clonotype turned up many times. V gene TRBV24-1 combines with J gene TRBJ2-3; TRBD2 is a possible D gene (6 bases). CDR1 KGHDR and CDR2 SFDVKD come from the germline V gene. The CDR3 spans 15 residues. With 6 bases removed from V and 0 bases from J, the gap between germline ends came to 12 bases. The CDR3 sequence is CATSSAGPSTDTQYF. The DNA for the CDR3 is TGTGCCACCAGTTCGGCGGGACCAAGCACAGATACGCAGTATTTT.

This clonotype occurred a few times. The chain carries TRBV20-1 and TRBJ2-3; D is tentatively TRBD1 or TRBD2 (6 bases each). The CDR3 has 14 amino acids. V was clipped by 3 bases and J by 4 bases, with 14 bases between them. Germline CDR1 and CDR2: DFQATT and SNEGSKA (reference sequence). In DNA form, the CDR3 reads TGCAGTGCTAGCCTCTCGAGGGGGGCAGATACGCAGTATTTT. Translating it yields CSASLSRGADTQYF.